A selection of T cell receptor beta chains follows, all from one sample in a study of cytomegalovirus exposure and HLA in healthy donors. Only in-frame clones appear in the TCRdb table, and some are missing; sequencing was by immunoSEQ multiplex PCR. Of fewer than 250,000 clones listed, roughly four fifths are singletons. Material for sequencing was PBMCs. Source of these receptors: a girl aged 2 to 10 in good health and CMV-seronegative. Both conserved end residues are part of each CDR3. The order of the fields is clone size, V gene, CDR3 length, J gene, D gene, CDR3 DNA, CDR3 protein. D genes are given only for firm matches. Some rows mark clone size as missing; the rest say once, few, many or name a class of expanded clone.

size: .; V: TRBV9; length: 16; J: TRBJ2-3; D: TRBD2; DNA: TGTGCCAGCAGCGTAGGAAATAGCGGGTCCACAGATACGCAGTATTTT; CDR3: CASSVGNSGSTDTQYF
size: .; V: TRBV4-1; length: 15; J: TRBJ2-5; D: TRBD2; DNA: TGCGCCAGCAGCCAAGGACGGGGGGGGAAAGAGACCCAGTACTTC; CDR3: CASSQGRGGKETQYF
size: .; V: TRBV6-5; length: 12; J: TRBJ2-5; D: .; DNA: TGTGCCAGCAGTTCTACCCAAGAGACCCAGTACTTC; CDR3: CASSSTQETQYF
size: few; V: TRBV9; length: 15; J: TRBJ1-2; D: TRBD1; DNA: TGTGCCAGCAGCCTAGGGGCAGGGGGCTCGAATGGCTACACCTTC; CDR3: CASSLGAGGSNGYTF
size: .; V: TRBV6-1; length: 17; J: TRBJ1-3; D: .; DNA: TGTGCCAGCAGTGACCCAGGCTCTGGGACAACTGGAAACACCATATATTTT; CDR3: CASSDPGSGTTGNTIYF
size: .; V: TRBV27; length: 13; J: TRBJ1-5; D: TRBD1; DNA: TGTGCCAGCAGGTTACAGGGGAATCAGCCCCAGCATTTT; CDR3: CASRLQGNQPQHF
size: .; V: TRBV6-5; length: 15; J: TRBJ1-3; D: .; DNA: TGTGCCAGCAGTTACTCATGGGCCACTGGAAACACCATATATTTT; CDR3: CASSYSWATGNTIYF
size: .; V: TRBV2; length: 16; J: TRBJ1-4; D: .; DNA: TGTGCCAGCAGTGAAGCGCTTCTAGGAGCTAACGAAAAACTGTTTTTT; CDR3: CASSEALLGANEKLFF
size: .; V: TRBV4-2; length: 13; J: TRBJ2-3; D: .; DNA: TGTGCCAGCAGCCAAGCTAGCACAGATACGCAGTATTTT; CDR3: CASSQASTDTQYF
size: .; V: TRBV7-8; length: 15; J: TRBJ2-1; D: TRBD2; DNA: TGTGCCAGCAGCCTAGAGCGGGGCGCCGGAAATGAGCAGTTCTTC; CDR3: CASSLERGAGNEQFF
size: .; V: TRBV27; length: 13; J: TRBJ2-7; D: .; DNA: TGTGCCAGCCGACAGGCGGAAACCTACGAGCAGTACTTC; CDR3: CASRQAETYEQYF
size: .; V: TRBV6-5; length: 15; J: TRBJ1-6; D: TRBD1; DNA: TGTGCCAGCAGTTACTCGAGGGACAGCGGTTCACCCCTCCACTTT; CDR3: CASSYSRDSGSPLHF
size: few; V: TRBV5-5; length: 20; J: TRBJ2-1; D: TRBD2; DNA: TGTGCCAGCAGCTTCCCCCTAGTGTGGACTAGCGGGGGCCAATACAATGAGCAGTTCTTC; CDR3: CASSFPLVWTSGGQYNEQFF
size: .; V: TRBV15; length: 17; J: TRBJ2-3; D: TRBD2; DNA: TGTGCCACCCGTATCCTTGGCCGCGGGGGGGCCAGAGATACGCAGTATTTT; CDR3: CATRILGRGGARDTQYF
size: .; V: TRBV27; length: 15; J: TRBJ2-2; D: .; DNA: TGTGCCAGCAGTTTTATTAGTTTTAACACCGGGGAGCTGTTTTTT; CDR3: CASSFISFNTGELFF
size: .; V: TRBV14; length: 11; J: TRBJ2-1; D: .; DNA: TGTGCGCGAGGAGCTTTCGGTGAGCAGTTCTTC; CDR3: CARGAFGEQFF
size: .; V: TRBV4-2; length: 19; J: TRBJ2-7; D: .; DNA: TGTGCCAGCAGCCAAGTTAGGACCCCGATCCTCCACGGGGCCTACGAGCAGTACTTC; CDR3: CASSQVRTPILHGAYEQYF
size: once; V: TRBV7-9; length: 13; J: TRBJ2-1; D: .; DNA: TGTGCCAGCAGCCAACTCCAGGGGGGCGAGCAGTTCTTC; CDR3: CASSQLQGGEQFF
size: .; V: TRBV30; length: 15; J: TRBJ2-7; D: TRBD2; DNA: TGTGCTCCTCAACCCCAACCGGGAGGGCCATACGAGCAGTACTTC; CDR3: CAPQPQPGGPYEQYF
size: few; V: TRBV5-1; length: 15; J: TRBJ2-7; D: TRBD2; DNA: TGCGCCAGCAGCTTGACTAGCGGGAGGTTGTACGAGCAGTACTTC; CDR3: CASSLTSGRLYEQYF
size: .; V: TRBV28; length: 15; J: TRBJ2-7; D: TRBD2; DNA: TGTGCCAGCAGTCTTTACGGGAGGGCCCCTTCCGAGCAGTACTTC; CDR3: CASSLYGRAPSEQYF
size: .; V: TRBV6-5; length: 13; J: TRBJ2-5; D: TRBD2; DNA: TGTGCCAGCAGTTTCAGCGGGGGAGAGACCCAGTACTTC; CDR3: CASSFSGGETQYF
size: .; V: TRBV7-6; length: 18; J: TRBJ2-1; D: TRBD1; DNA: TGTGCCAGCAGTTTTTCCGGGACAGGGGTATTGGACTACAATGAGCAGTTCTTC; CDR3: CASSFSGTGVLDYNEQFF
size: once; V: TRBV27; length: 15; J: TRBJ1-3; D: .; DNA: TGTGCCAGCAGTTTATGGGCGGGCTCTGGAAACACCATATATTTT; CDR3: CASSLWAGSGNTIYF
size: .; V: TRBV5-1; length: 13; J: TRBJ1-1; D: TRBD1; DNA: TGCGCCAGCAGAGACAGGGGGAACACTGAAGCTTTCTTT; CDR3: CASRDRGNTEAFF
size: .; V: TRBV13; length: 14; J: TRBJ2-5; D: TRBD1; DNA: TGTGCCAGCAGCTCGGACAGGGGGTCGGAGACCCAGTACTTC; CDR3: CASSSDRGSETQYF
size: few; V: TRBV19; length: 15; J: TRBJ1-4; D: .; DNA: TGTGCCAGTAGTACCCGGCTGACAGTTAATGAAAAACTGTTTTTT; CDR3: CASSTRLTVNEKLFF
size: .; V: TRBV5-4; length: 15; J: TRBJ2-1; D: TRBD2; DNA: TGTGCCAGCAGCTTGGTCGGGGGGGGCCTCGATGAGCAGTTCTTC; CDR3: CASSLVGGGLDEQFF
size: .; V: TRBV19; length: 20; J: TRBJ1-2; D: TRBD1; DNA: TGTGCCAGTAGTACAAGGACAGGGTCGAGGGTTTTTGAAGCTAACTATGGCTACACCTTC; CDR3: CASSTRTGSRVFEANYGYTF
size: .; V: TRBV5-8; length: 11; J: TRBJ2-7; D: .; DNA: TGTGCCAGCAGCTATACGCGGGAGCAGTACTTC; CDR3: CASSYTREQYF
size: .; V: TRBV5-1; length: 16; J: TRBJ2-3; D: .; DNA: TGCGCCAGCAGCTACGGCGGGGCAGGACCCCCAGATACGCAGTATTTT; CDR3: CASSYGGAGPPDTQYF
size: .; V: TRBV29-1; length: 11; J: TRBJ1-1; D: .; DNA: TGCAGCGGGAGTCAGGGATCTGAAGCTTTCTTT; CDR3: CSGSQGSEAFF
size: .; V: TRBV28; length: 13; J: TRBJ1-2; D: TRBD1; DNA: TGTGCCAGCAGTTACGACAGGGTCAGAGGCTACACCTTC; CDR3: CASSYDRVRGYTF
size: few; V: TRBV10-1; length: 13; J: TRBJ2-7; D: .; DNA: TGCGCCAGCAGAGGTTCAGGGAACCACGAGCAGTACTTC; CDR3: CASRGSGNHEQYF
size: .; V: TRBV5-1; length: 13; J: TRBJ2-2; D: TRBD1; DNA: TGCGCCAGCAGCAACAGGGGTTCCGGGGAGCTGTTTTTT; CDR3: CASSNRGSGELFF
size: .; V: TRBV7-9; length: 13; J: TRBJ2-7; D: .; DNA: TGTGCCAGCAGCTCACAGAACCCCTACGAGCAGTACTTC; CDR3: CASSSQNPYEQYF
size: .; V: TRBV18; length: 13; J: TRBJ2-2; D: .; DNA: TGTGCCAGCTCACCTGTGCGGACCGGGGAGCTGTTTTTT; CDR3: CASSPVRTGELFF
size: .; V: TRBV6-5; length: 10; J: TRBJ1-2; D: .; DNA: TGTGCCACCAGGCGGAATGGCTACACCTTC; CDR3: CATRRNGYTF
size: .; V: TRBV5-1; length: 14; J: TRBJ2-7; D: TRBD1; DNA: TGCGCCAGCAGCCCTAGACAGGGGACGTACGAGCAGTACTTC; CDR3: CASSPRQGTYEQYF
size: .; V: TRBV6-1; length: 15; J: TRBJ2-1; D: TRBD2; DNA: TGTGCCAGCAGGGCTAGCGGGGTACTTTTGAATGAGCAGTTCTTC; CDR3: CASRASGVLLNEQFF
size: .; V: TRBV5-1; length: 14; J: TRBJ2-7; D: .; DNA: TGCGCCAGCAGCCCTGAGGGCCGCAACTACGAGCAGTACTTC; CDR3: CASSPEGRNYEQYF
size: .; V: TRBV19; length: 18; J: TRBJ2-3; D: TRBD2; DNA: TGTGCCAGTAGTATAGATAGGTCCAGCGGGAGGGGTGCAGATACGCAGTATTTT; CDR3: CASSIDRSSGRGADTQYF
size: .; V: TRBV2; length: 14; J: TRBJ1-1; D: .; DNA: TGTGCCAGCAGTTATCTGACACAGAACACTGAAGCTTTCTTT; CDR3: CASSYLTQNTEAFF
size: .; V: TRBV29-1; length: 15; J: TRBJ2-3; D: TRBD1; DNA: TGCAGCGTTGCGGCCTGGGACAGTAGCGCAGATACGCAGTATTTT; CDR3: CSVAAWDSSADTQYF
size: .; V: TRBV30; length: 13; J: TRBJ1-1; D: .; DNA: TGTGCCTGGGGAAATACAGGGAACACTGAAGCTTTCTTT; CDR3: CAWGNTGNTEAFF